This T cell receptor beta chain appears in the sequencing data of a study of cytomegalovirus exposure and HLA in healthy donors. This clone has only a few counts. With 60 Vbeta and 13 Jbeta primers, the PCR was carried out. TCRdb's table, derived via immunoSEQ multiplex PCR, lists solely in-frame clones and lacks some. Of 65,000 to 75,000 clones listed, 68% are singletons. The clonotype comes from a woman aged 25 to 45 in good health and CMV-seronegative. The sample was PBMCs.

CDR3: CASSIVVRTGELFF. The CDR3 coding sequence is TGTGCCAGTAGTATAGTTGTCCGCACCGGGGAGCTGTTTTTT. The chain couples TRBV19 to TRBJ2-2, with unresolved D. Per the germline V gene, CDR1 is LNHDA and CDR2 is SQIVND (reference sequence). Trimming stripped 1 base from V and 4 bases from J, with 7 bases between. CDR3 length: 14 residues. The whole variable domain, remainder taken from reference TRBV19 and TRBJ2-2, is DGGITQSPKYLFRKEGQNVTLSCEQNLNHDAMYWYRQDPGQGLRLIYYSQIVNDFQKGDIAEGYSVSREKKESFPLTVTSAQKNPTAFYLCASSIVVRTGELFFGEGSRLTVL.